A single sample is the source of the 19 T cell receptor beta chains below, sequenced in a study of Ad26.COV2.S vaccination and SARS-CoV-2 variants. Profiling relied on immunoSEQ multiplex PCR, and the TCRdb table lists in-frame clones only, not all of them. The sample yields a few hundred thousand clones, roughly 87% seen once. Treatment meaning: about 20 received Ad26.COV2.S at low or high dose, single or two shots; about five received placebo; per-sample allocation not given. On day 63 after the first injection, vaccine and placebo recipients gave samples. Material: peripheral blood, obtained in a trial of Ad26.COV2.S vaccine versus placebo. The origin of the receptors is a person between 18 and 59 years old who received the Ad26.COV2.S COVID-19 vaccine or a placebo.

The chain uses TRBV7-9 and TRBJ2-5; no definite D call. This CDR3 is 14 amino acids long. The V gene's germline CDR1 is SEHNR and CDR2 FQNEAQ (reference sequence). Trimming stripped 5 bases from V and 2 bases from J, with 12 bases between. CDR3 protein: CASSRPGAQETQYF. CDR3 nucleotides: TGTGCCAGCAGCCGTCCCGGAGCACAAGAGACCCAGTACTTC. Full variable domain (outside the CDR3, taken from reference TRBV7-9 and TRBJ2-5): DTGVSQNPRHKITKRGQNVTFRCDPISEHNRLYWYRQTLGQGPEFLTYFQNEAQLEKSRLLSDRFSAERPKGSFSTLEIQRTEQGDSAMYLCASSRPGAQETQYFGPGTRLLVL.

Worth noting for this clone: Other DNA variants within this sample encode the same CDR3. The chain links TRBV5-6 to TRBJ1-2; no clear D. With 4 bases removed from V and 5 bases from J, the gap between germline ends came to 9 bases. The CDR3 length is 12 residues. Germline assignment: CDR1 SGHDT and CDR2 YYEEEE. In nucleotides, the CDR3 is TGTGCCAGCAGCGGCCCCAGATATGGCTACACCTTC. It yields the protein CASSGPRYGYTF.

This sequence joins TRBV7-2 and TRBJ1-5, with a tentative D call TRBD1 (5 bases). Germline V gene lookup returns CDR1 SGHTA and CDR2 FQGNSA. Trimming stripped 4 bases from V and 11 bases from J, with 12 bases between. CDR3 size: 12 residues. CDR3 sequence: CASSSPGDAQHF. The CDR3 DNA is TGTGCCAGCAGCTCCCCCGGGGACGCCCAGCATTTT.

The gene calls are TRBV10-3 and TRBJ2-2, with D perhaps assigned TRBD1 or TRBD2 (6 bases each). Trimming pared 10 bases from V and 5 bases from J, leaving 20 bases between. The germline V gene encodes CDR1 ENHRY and CDR2 SYGVKD. The CDR3 is 15 amino acids. CDR3 nucleotide sequence: TGTGCCACCACTCCCGGGGGCACCGAGACCGGGGAGCTGTTTTTT. Translating gives CATTPGGTETGELFF.

The genes are TRBV13 and TRBJ2-3, with 9 bases that match TRBD2. With 3 bases clipped from V and 5 bases from J, the junction kept 9 bases outside the gene matches. This CDR3 is 16 amino acids long. Per germline, CDR1 PRHDT and CDR2 FYEKMQ (reference sequence). The CDR3 here is CASSLVAGVPGDTQYF. The CDR3 DNA follows: TGTGCCAGCAGCTTGGTAGCGGGAGTCCCAGGAGATACGCAGTATTTT.

This chain joins TRBV9 and TRBJ2-2, with D perhaps matching TRBD2 (6 bases). Trimming took 0 bases from V and 1 from J, leaving 10 bases between them. The CDR3 consists of 16 residues. Germline V gene lookup returns CDR1 SGDLS and CDR2 YYNGEE. CDR3 DNA sequence: TGTGCCAGCAGCGTAGGAGGTAGCGGGAACACCGGGGAGCTGTTTTTT. It yields the protein CASSVGGSGNTGELFF.

The CDR3 sequence: CASSQERDPFTNEQFF. The CDR3 region has the DNA TGTGCCAGCAGCCAAGAACGGGACCCCTTCACGAATGAGCAGTTCTTC. V is TRBV14 and J is TRBJ2-1; D might be TRBD1 or TRBD2, each matching 5 bases. The V gene lost 0 bases and the J gene lost 7 bases, with 16 bases spanning the gap. In germline, CDR1 is SGHDN, CDR2 FVKESK. The CDR3 is 16 residues long.

The rearrangement joins TRBV7-8 to TRBJ1-5; TRBD1 aligns across 10 bases. The J segment lost 4 bases and the V segment lost 6 bases, leaving 9 bases of the junction unmatched. Germline-derived CDR1 and CDR2 are SGHVS and FQNEAQ. This CDR3 is built from 16 residues. This chain's CDR3 is CASRLGAGQGNQPQHF. The DNA for the CDR3 is TGTGCCAGCAGATTGGGGGCGGGACAGGGGAATCAGCCCCAGCATTTT.

This chain joins TRBV27 and TRBJ1-5, with D perhaps matching TRBD1 (5 bases). Trimming removed 3 bases at V and 6 bases at J, with 12 bases between. The germline CDR1 and CDR2 sequences are MNHEY and SMNVEV (reference sequence). This CDR3 contains 14 residues. Here the CDR3 DNA reads TGTGCCAGCAGTTTTGGGGCGGGGAGTCAGCCCCAGCATTTT. Translation gives CASSFGAGSQPQHF.

This chain links TRBV28 with TRBJ2-1, with D possibly TRBD1 on 6 matching bases. The CDR3 length is 15 residues. V gave up 4 bases and J gave up 7 bases, with 17 bases separating them. Germline V gives CDR1 MDHEN, CDR2 SYDVKM. In DNA, the CDR3 is TGTGCCAGCAGTTCCAACAGGGACCTTTTGAATGAGCAGTTCTTC. Protein: CASSSNRDLLNEQFF.

This clone was picked up one time. The rearrangement joins TRBV4-3 to TRBJ2-1; 8 positions agree with TRBD2. V shed 3 bases, J shed 0 bases, and the junction held 7 bases outside the gene matches. From germline, CDR1 is LGHNA and CDR2 YSLEER. CDR3 length: 17 residues. The CDR3 here is CASSQTRLANSYNEQFF. The CDR3 nucleotides are TGCGCCAGCAGCCAGACCCGACTAGCGAACTCCTACAATGAGCAGTTCTTC.

The V and J genes are TRBV19 and TRBJ1-4; D perhaps matches TRBD1 (5 bases). The CDR3 runs 15 residues. V dropped 1 base and J dropped 3 bases, with 9 bases sitting between them. Germline V gene sequence: CDR1 LNHDA, CDR2 SQIVND (reference sequence). This chain's CDR3 is CASSIGVRANEKLFF. The CDR3 DNA reads TGTGCCAGTAGTATAGGTGTCAGGGCTAATGAAAAACTGTTTTTT.

Points on this clone: Other DNA sequences within the sample encode an identical CDR3. V and J are TRBV9 and TRBJ2-1; TRBD2 matches at 9 bases. CDR3 length equals 15 residues. The germline gives CDR1 SGDLS, CDR2 YYNGEE. The ends lost 2 bases at V and 6 bases at J; junction bases unmatched: 6. CDR3 loop: CASSVAGGPGNEQFF. The DNA of the CDR3 is TGTGCCAGCAGCGTCGCGGGAGGGCCAGGCAATGAGCAGTTCTTC.

The chain employs TRBV11-3 and TRBJ2-1; TRBD2 is a possible D gene (6 bases). Germline loops: CDR1 SGHNT, CDR2 YENEEA. Trimming shortened V by 5 bases and J by 4 bases, and 15 bases separated the two germline ends. The length of the CDR3 is 15 residues. The CDR3, as DNA: TGTGCCAGCAGCCCTGGAGGAGGGTCATACAATGAGCAGTTCTTC. Amino acids: CASSPGGGSYNEQFF.

This chain links TRBV5-8 with TRBJ1-2; TRBD1 is a possible D gene (5 bases). The V gene lost 4 bases and the J gene lost 5 bases, with 24 bases spanning the gap. The CDR3 loop spans 17 amino acids. Germline CDR1 and CDR2: SGHTS and YDEGEE. Written as DNA, the CDR3 is TGTGCCAGCAGCGCCGATTGGGCATTCGGGACGGTTTATGGCTACACCTTC. Its translation is CASSADWAFGTVYGYTF. Supplemented by reference TRBV5-8 and TRBJ1-2, the full variable domain reads EAGVTQSPTHLIKTRGQQATLRCSPISGHTSVYWYQQALGLGLQFLLWYDEGEERNRGNFPPRFSGRQFPNYSSELNVNALELEDSALYLCASSADWAFGTVYGYTFGSGTRLTVV.

This rearrangement joins TRBV27 to TRBJ1-1; D gene unclear. Trimming pared 5 bases from V and 0 bases from J, leaving 7 bases between. CDR1 and CDR2 (germline): MNHEY, SMNVEV (reference sequence). The CDR3 has 13 residues. Here the CDR3 reads CASSITVNTEAFF. CDR3 sequence (DNA): TGTGCCAGCAGTATTACGGTGAACACTGAAGCTTTCTTT.

This clone was seen a few times. CDR3 DNA: TGTGCCAGCAGCTTAGAGGGGGGCACTGAAGCTTTCTTT. Protein sequence: CASSLEGGTEAFF. This rearrangement joins TRBV7-9 to TRBJ1-1; D might be TRBD1 (6 bases). Trimming took off 1 base at V and 4 bases at J, with 7 bases between the two ends. Germline V gene sequence: CDR1 SEHNR, CDR2 FQNEAQ (reference sequence). The CDR3 contains 13 residues.

The chain joins TRBV7-9 to TRBJ2-3, with 7 bases fitting TRBD1. Looked up from germline, CDR1 is SEHNR and CDR2 is FQNEAQ (reference sequence). This CDR3 spans 13 amino acids. V shed 5 bases, J shed 6 bases, and the junction held 5 bases outside the gene matches. CDR3 in DNA: TGTGCCAGCAGCCTAGGGGGCGCGGATACGCAGTATTTT. This translates into CASSLGGADTQYF.

The V call is TRBV19, the J call TRBJ1-3, with TRBD1 as a possible D gene (6 bases). CDR1 LNHDA and CDR2 SQIVND come from the germline V gene (reference sequence). This CDR3 is 14 amino acids long. V gave up 6 bases and J gave up 3 bases, with 12 bases separating them. Here the CDR3 DNA reads TGTGCCAGTAGGGTAACAGGGCGTGGAAACACCATATATTTT. Protein sequence: CASRVTGRGNTIYF.